This TCR beta chain was recovered during a study of T cell responses to AZD1222 COVID-19 vaccine. Second-dose schedules of about 4 or about 12 weeks were combined. V was clipped by 2 bases and J by 0 bases, with 11 bases between them. From germline, CDR1 is SNHLY and CDR2 FYNNEI. This CDR3 is 15 amino acids long. Clones were sequenced by immunoSEQ multiplex PCR, and TCRdb holds only the in-frame ones, with some missing. Among about 73,000 clones listed, 80% to 90% were seen once. The rearrangement uses TRBV2 and TRBJ2-7; D perhaps matches TRBD1 (6 bases). The origin of this receptor is an adult who received the AZD1222 COVID-19 vaccine. The sample consisted of peripheral blood, taken 28 days after the second AZD1222 dose. The DNA of the CDR3 is TGTGCCAGCAGTGAACGACAGGTTTACTCCTACGAGCAGTACTTC. Translated, it gives CASSERQVYSYEQYF.